The T cell receptor beta chain under discussion was sequenced for a study of T-cell memory formation after mild COVID-19. V was pared by 1 base and J by 1 base, with 5 bases of the junction left unmatched. The CDR3 spans 17 residues. The germline V gene has CDR1 SGHVS and CDR2 FNYEAQ. TCRdb re-called the 5' RACE reads with MiXCR, one entry per CDR3 protein. This repertoire shows about 470,000 distinct CDR3 sequences, 18% found once; its top ten account for 10% to 15%. Material: PBMCs or a T cell subset sorted from them (not recorded which). The chain couples TRBV7-6 to TRBJ2-1; 9 bases align to TRBD2. This sequence originates from an adult woman who had mild COVID-19 (a few samples of this study predate the infection). Cell type and time point are not known. CDR3 residues: CASSLVSTSGSYNEQFF. DNA of the CDR3: TGTGCCAGCAGCTTAGTTTCGACTAGCGGTTCCTACAATGAGCAGTTCTTC.